This T cell receptor beta chain comes out of a study of T cells after yellow fever vaccination. General observations from the study: The study re-detected most primary-vaccination clones after the booster (approximately 96% CD4, approximately 87% CD8). Shared CD4/CD8 clonotypes were a small share, likely from convergent recombination.

In germline, CDR1 is SGHRS, CDR2 YFSETQ. The V segment lost 2 bases and the J segment 4 bases; nucleotides outside the gene matches: 8. The CDR3 spans 15 residues. With respect to this clonotype: Its antigen is undetermined.

TCR cDNA was made by 5'RACE template switching, adding a universal primer site and UMIs. Each CDR3 protein is one row after TCRdb ran MiXCR on the 5' RACE reads. This repertoire shows about 370,000 distinct CDR3 sequences, 11% found once; its top ten account for 18%. The chain recombines TRBV5-1 with TRBJ2-5; TRBD1 agrees at 7 bases. The sequence derives from a man between 18 and 29 years old who received the YFV17D yellow fever vaccine. The input for sequencing was PBMCs, taken on the day of the first yellow fever vaccination. The CDR3 coding sequence is TGCGCCAGCAGCTTCCAACAGGGGAGAGGAGAGACCCAGTACTTC. Protein sequence: CASSFQQGRGETQYF. The variable domain in full, completed from reference TRBV5-1 and TRBJ2-5, reads KAGVTQTPRYLIKTRGQQVTLSCSPISGHRSVSWYQQTPGQGLQFLFEYFSETQRNKGNFPGRFSGRQFSNSRSEMNVSTLELGDSALYLCASSFQQGRGETQYFGPGTRLLVL.